The 28 T cell receptor beta chains listed next were all sequenced from one sample in a study of response to subunit inactivated influenza vaccine. TCRdb ran MiXCR on the RT-PCR reads and lists one entry per CDR3 protein. The top ten hold about a tenth of the sample, which has roughly 170,000 distinct CDR3 sequences, around 9.2% seen once. Sequenced here: non-naive T cells sorted from PBMCs, sampled on the day of vaccination. These receptor sequences come from a man aged 50 to 59 who received an inactivated influenza vaccine.

This clonotype has a count of ten or more. The chain links TRBV29-1 to TRBJ2-5; tentative D call: TRBD1 (6 bases). Germline loops: CDR1 SQVTM, CDR2 ANQGSEA. CDR3 length equals 16 residues. V was trimmed by 0 bases and J by 2 bases, leaving 16 bases between them. CDR3 protein: CSVEDLVWDTQETQYF. In DNA, the CDR3 is TGCAGCGTTGAAGATCTTGTCTGGGACACGCAAGAGACCCAGTACTTC.

This sequence joins TRBV5-6 and TRBJ2-1, with 9 positions matching TRBD2. CDR3 length equals 13 residues. Germline assignment: CDR1 SGHDT and CDR2 YYEEEE. V was pared by 3 bases and J by 6 bases, with 1 base of the junction left unmatched. The CDR3 sequence: CASSWTSANEQFF. CDR3 sequence (DNA): TGTGCCAGCAGCTGGACTAGCGCCAATGAGCAGTTCTTC.

This chain connects TRBV10-3 to TRBJ2-7, with 7 nucleotides matching TRBD1. The CDR3 sequence is 15 residues long. Germline trimming cut 4 bases from V and 6 bases from J; bases unmatched to any gene: 12. Germline V lookup: CDR1 ENHRY, CDR2 SYGVKD. CDR3 nucleotides: TGTGCCATCAGTGGAACTCGGACAGGTTCACCCGAGCAGTACTTC. Translated, it gives CAISGTRTGSPEQYF.

This clonotype was counted a few times. The CDR3: CASSLDRVVNYGYTF. The CDR3 coding sequence is TGTGCCAGCAGCTTAGATCGGGTAGTTAACTATGGCTACACCTTC. V gene TRBV7-9 combines with J gene TRBJ1-2; D unresolved. Germline CDR1 SEHNR, CDR2 FQNEAQ (reference sequence). Trimming took off 1 base at V and 1 base at J, with 10 bases between the two ends. The CDR3 consists of 15 residues.

A few counts support this clonotype. The chain is built from TRBV11-2 and TRBJ1-5; the D is unclear. Germline CDR1 and CDR2: SGHAT and FQNNGV. The V gene lost 2 bases and the J gene lost 5 bases, with 25 bases spanning the gap. The CDR3 is 19 amino acids. The CDR3 DNA reads TGTGCCAGCAGCTTACAAGGGCCGCTGAAGTCCCATATTCATCAGCCCCAGCATTTT. It codes for CASSLQGPLKSHIHQPQHF. Using reference TRBV11-2 and TRBJ1-5 for the parts outside the CDR3, the full variable domain is EAGVAQSPRYKIIEKRQSVAFWCNPISGHATLYWYQQILGQGPKLLIQFQNNGVVDDSQLPKDRFSAERLKGVDSTLKIQPAKLEDSAVYLCASSLQGPLKSHIHQPQHFGDGTRLSIL.

The V and J genes are TRBV6-2 or TRBV6-3 and TRBJ1-2, with TRBD1 identical over 9 bases. This CDR3 has 14 amino acids. The junction had 5 bases not matched to a gene; V was cut back by 2 bases and J by 7 bases. From germline, CDR1 is MNHEY and CDR2 SVGEGT. The CDR3 nucleotides are TGTGCCAGCAGTTACGTCGGGACAGGGCCTGGCTACACCTTC. Protein: CASSYVGTGPGYTF.

The gene calls are TRBV30 and TRBJ1-1; unclear D gene. V was trimmed by 0 bases and J by 5 bases, leaving 13 bases between them. CDR3 length equals 14 residues. The V gene's germline CDR1 is GTSNPN and CDR2 SVGIG (reference sequence). CDR3 residues: CAWSVYPIRTEAFF. The CDR3 DNA follows: TGTGCCTGGAGTGTATACCCAATCCGGACTGAAGCTTTCTTT.

This clonotype was counted only a few times. This chain links TRBV12-3 or TRBV12-4 with TRBJ2-6, with D unresolved. V was pared by 5 bases and J by 5 bases, with 19 bases between. The CDR3 extends over 17 amino acids. CDR3 in amino acids: CASSPRTESGRANVLTF. As DNA, the CDR3 is TGTGCCAGCAGTCCACGGACCGAATCCGGGCGGGCCAACGTCCTGACTTTC.

CDR3 amino acids: CASSQRGVAYEQYF. The CDR3 DNA reads as TGTGCCAGCAGCCAGCGGGGGGTAGCCTACGAGCAGTACTTC. This rearrangement joins TRBV3-1 to TRBJ2-7; the match to TRBD2 covers 8 bases. Losses at the gene ends were 3 bases for V and 2 bases for J; bases not matched to a gene: 3. CDR1 is LGHDT and CDR2 is YNNKEL in the germline V gene (reference sequence). This CDR3 has 14 residues.

The genes are TRBV7-8 and TRBJ2-7; possible D gene TRBD1, 5 bases. V lost 5 bases, J lost 2 bases, and 16 bases lay in between. Looked up from germline, CDR1 is SGHVS and CDR2 is FQNEAQ. This CDR3 is 15 amino acids long. The CDR3 here is CASSRAGQGTYEQYF. The CDR3 nucleotides are TGTGCCAGCAGCCGTGCCGGGCAGGGAACCTACGAGCAGTACTTC.

This clonotype showed up many times. The J gene is TRBJ2-2, the V gene TRBV9, with D hard to call. The ends were cut back, 0 bases at V and 7 bases at J, with 7 bases in the middle. There are 13 residues in the CDR3. Germline loops: CDR1 SGDLS, CDR2 YYNGEE. The CDR3 sequence is CASSVEGIGELFF. DNA for the CDR3: TGTGCCAGCAGCGTAGAAGGCATCGGGGAGCTGTTTTTT.

In its sample, this clonotype was seen a few times. The rearrangement joins TRBV28 to TRBJ2-7; possibly TRBD2 for D (7 bases). Germline-derived CDR1 and CDR2 are MDHEN and SYDVKM. Trimming took off 10 bases at V and 0 bases at J, with 16 bases between the two ends. CDR3 size: 14 residues. In nucleotides, the CDR3 is TGTGCCACCAAAGGGGGGGGAAGCTCCTACGAGCAGTACTTC. This encodes CATKGGGSSYEQYF.

In this sample, this clonotype turned up many times. The chain employs TRBV7-8 and TRBJ1-2, with D hard to call. Germline V gene sequence: CDR1 SGHVS, CDR2 FQNEAQ. The CDR3 is 14 amino acids. The V gene lost 6 bases and the J gene lost 3 bases, with 14 bases spanning the gap. This CDR3 is CASRAGRFDYGYTF. CDR3 in DNA: TGTGCCAGCAGGGCCGGCCGGTTTGACTATGGCTACACCTTC.

This clonotype showed up many times. This is likely a read error, given that the CDR3 carries no conserved phenylalanine or tryptophan at its end. It is unclear where the CDR3 begins or ends on the DNA, so no DNA is shown, and the CDR3 is as TCRdb lists it. The chain is built from TRBV7-9 and TRBJ2-3; TRBD1, the table's D call, was not compared with the DNA. CDR1 is SEHNR, CDR2 FQNEAQ, per germline (reference sequence). The CDR3 is 11 amino acids long, termini counted. CDR3 protein: CASSLGIRPVL.

In this sample, this clonotype turned up many times. This rearrangement joins TRBV7-6 to TRBJ2-3; the match to TRBD1 covers 10 bases. From germline, CDR1 is SGHVS and CDR2 FNYEAQ. There are 15 residues in the CDR3. V lost 6 bases and J lost 2; bases outside the gene matches: 5. This CDR3 is CASRMTGGLTDTQYF. The CDR3 DNA reads as TGTGCCAGCAGGATGACAGGGGGCCTCACAGATACGCAGTATTTT.

This clonotype has a count of ten or more. The genes are TRBV4-1 and TRBJ2-4, with D uncertain. Germline lookup yields CDR1 MGHRA and CDR2 YSYEKL. V was shortened by 0 bases and J by 6 bases, with 12 bases between the two germline ends. This CDR3 comprises 15 residues. The CDR3 region is CASSQDSAELNIQYF. The CDR3 region has the DNA TGCGCCAGCAGCCAAGATTCGGCGGAGCTAAACATTCAGTACTTC.

This clonotype was detected ten times or more. The DNA is left out, because the CDR3 cannot be placed on it with certainty; the CDR3 is given as TCRdb lists it. This chain joins TRBV27 and TRBJ1-1; the table's D gene call, TRBD1, was not cross checked with the DNA. Germline CDR1 and CDR2: MNHEY and SMNVEV (reference sequence). With termini counted, the CDR3 has 13 amino acids. Here the CDR3 reads CASSTSGGGVPFF.

V gene TRBV6-2 or TRBV6-3 combines with J gene TRBJ2-3; 9 nucleotides align to TRBD2. Germline lookup yields CDR1 MNHEY and CDR2 SVGEGT. This CDR3 has 15 amino acids. V trimming: 4 bases; J trimming: 3 bases; junction bases outside the gene matches: 5. CDR3 residues: CASSSEREVTDTQYF. In DNA form, the CDR3 reads TGTGCCAGCAGTTCCGAGCGGGAGGTTACAGATACGCAGTATTTT.

This clonotype was recorded at least ten times. The chain recombines TRBV18 with TRBJ2-1; 7 bases map to TRBD1. V shed 1 base, J shed 8 bases, and the junction held 2 bases outside the gene matches. This CDR3 has 13 amino acids. CDR1 is KGHSH, CDR2 LQKENI, per germline. CDR3 residues: CASSPLGTDEQFF. The DNA of the CDR3 is TGTGCCAGCTCACCACTTGGGACAGATGAGCAGTTCTTC.

The rearrangement links TRBV4-2 to TRBJ1-1; D perhaps matches TRBD1 (5 bases). Trimming took 4 bases from V and 5 from J, leaving 20 bases between them. Germline loops: CDR1 LGHNA, CDR2 YNFKEQ. There are 16 residues in the CDR3. In DNA, the CDR3 is TGTGCCAGCAGCCGGATCATGGCCCCCAAGGGGACTGAAGCTTTCTTT. Translated: CASSRIMAPKGTEAFF.

Ten or more counts support this clonotype. This chain uses TRBV6-1 with TRBJ1-2; a possible D gene is TRBD1 (5 bases). Per the germline V gene, CDR1 is MNHNS and CDR2 is SASEGT. V was trimmed by 4 bases and J by 2 bases, leaving 14 bases between them. The CDR3 extends over 15 amino acids. The CDR3 coding sequence is TGTGCCAGCAGTGCAACGACCGGGACCAACTATGGCTACACCTTC. This sequence encodes CASSATTGTNYGYTF.

The chain links TRBV7-9 to TRBJ2-3; the match to TRBD1 covers 11 bases. The CDR3 is 16 residues long. Trimming cost V 2 bases and J 5 bases; bases outside gene matches: 6. Per germline, CDR1 SEHNR and CDR2 FQNEAQ (reference sequence). CDR3 loop: CASSLWTGGAGDTQYF. The CDR3 bases are TGTGCCAGCAGCTTATGGACAGGGGGCGCCGGAGATACGCAGTATTTT.

The chain uses TRBV7-9 and TRBJ2-5; D possibly matches TRBD1 or TRBD2 (5 bases each). V was clipped by 5 bases and J by 6 bases, with 13 bases between them. The CDR3 consists of 13 residues. Germline CDR1 SEHNR, CDR2 FQNEAQ (reference sequence). CDR3 DNA: TGTGCCAGCAGCCTCGCGAGGGGCAAGACCCAGTACTTC. Its protein is CASSLARGKTQYF.

By proportion, this clonotype is medium-sized. This rearrangement joins TRBV5-1 to TRBJ2-1, with 7 bases fitting TRBD2. CDR1 SGHRS and CDR2 YFSETQ come from the germline V gene. Germline trimming cut 0 bases from V and 13 bases from J; bases unmatched to any gene: 7. This CDR3 comprises 13 residues. The CDR3, as DNA: TGCGCCAGCAGCTTGGTAGGGCGGGAGAGCCAGTTCTTC. This sequence encodes CASSLVGRESQFF.

The chain joins TRBV4-1 to TRBJ1-5, with D perhaps TRBD1 (5 bases). Germline V gene lookup returns CDR1 MGHRA and CDR2 YSYEKL. The CDR3 has 15 amino acids. The V end was cut by 0 bases, the J end by 6 bases, with 12 bases between. The CDR3 here is CASSQEQGGSQPQHF. CDR3 coding DNA: TGCGCCAGCAGCCAAGAGCAGGGAGGATCTCAGCCCCAGCATTTT.

At least ten counts were recorded for this clonotype. V and J are TRBV4-2 and TRBJ2-3; TRBD2 aligns across 8 bases. This CDR3 region has 16 residues. The germline gives CDR1 LGHNA, CDR2 YNFKEQ. The J segment lost 1 base and the V segment lost 0 bases, leaving 3 bases of the junction unmatched. This chain's CDR3 is CASSQDTAGGTDTQYF. The CDR3 DNA follows: TGTGCCAGCAGCCAAGATACAGCGGGGGGCACAGATACGCAGTATTTT.

This clonotype was seen many times. The rearrangement uses TRBV12-3 or TRBV12-4 and TRBJ1-5; D might be TRBD1 (5 bases). Trimming shortened V by 1 base and J by 3 bases, and 10 bases separated the two germline ends. This CDR3 is 15 amino acids long. The CDR3, as DNA: TGTGCCAGCAGTTTAGAGTCAGGGTTCAATCAGCCCCAGCATTTT. Translating gives CASSLESGFNQPQHF.

This clonotype was found many times. V and J are TRBV9 and TRBJ2-3; D ambiguous. The length of the CDR3 is 16 residues. CDR1 SGDLS and CDR2 YYNGEE come from the germline V gene. V was pared by 3 bases and J by 2 bases, with 16 bases between. The CDR3 DNA sequence: TGTGCCAGCAGCGCGCCCCCCCGCAACACCACAGATACGCAGTATTTT. Encoded protein: CASSAPPRNTTDTQYF.